These 27 T cell receptor beta chains were all obtained from the same sample, sequenced in a study of cytomegalovirus exposure and HLA in healthy donors. Primers: 60 Vbeta forward and 13 Jbeta reverse. Sequencing used immunoSEQ multiplex PCR; TCRdb keeps in-frame clones, though not all of them. Here the sample spans about 90,000 clones, 65% to 80% being singletons. Input material: PBMCs. The receptors shown here come from a young woman in good health and CMV-seropositive.

This rearrangement joins TRBV27 to TRBJ2-7; TRBD1 aligns across 7 bases. This CDR3 has 13 residues. CDR1 MNHEY and CDR2 SMNVEV come from the germline V gene (reference sequence). V lost 3 bases, J lost 9 bases, and 8 bases stayed unmatched. The CDR3 region has the DNA TGTGCCAGCAGTTTTATGGCAGGGGGATGGCAGTACTTC. Translated, it gives CASSFMAGGWQYF.

The CDR3 spells CASSLMGRVELGEQFF. The CDR3 DNA reads TGTGCCAGCAGCTTAATGGGCAGGGTAGAGTTAGGTGAGCAGTTCTTC. The chain recombines TRBV7-3 with TRBJ2-1, with D perhaps matching TRBD1 (5 bases). Germline CDR1 and CDR2: SGHTA and FQGTGA. The ends were cut back, 1 base at V and 9 bases at J, with 19 bases in the middle. This CDR3 has 16 amino acids.

This clone has just a few counts. The rearrangement links TRBV27 to TRBJ2-3; weak D call: TRBD2 (5 bases). The CDR3 contains 15 residues. With 3 bases removed from V and 1 base from J, the gap between germline ends came to 11 bases. Per the germline V gene, CDR1 is MNHEY and CDR2 is SMNVEV (reference sequence). In DNA, the CDR3 is TGTGCCAGCAGTTTGTACGGGATCGGCACAGATACGCAGTATTTT. Translated: CASSLYGIGTDTQYF.

This clone occurred a few times. The V gene is TRBV4-3, the J gene TRBJ2-7, with 11 bases matching TRBD1. Trimming took 0 bases from V and 3 from J; bases not matched to a gene: 4. CDR1 and CDR2 (germline): LGHNA, YSLEER. The CDR3 runs 16 residues. In nucleotides, the CDR3 is TGCGCCAGCAGCCAAGAATGGGGGACAGGGGGCTACGAGCAGTACTTC. Its protein product is CASSQEWGTGGYEQYF.

The V and J genes are TRBV5-5 and TRBJ1-5; possible D gene TRBD1, 5 bases. The ends were cut back, 4 bases at V and 4 bases at J, with 12 bases in the middle. The germline CDR1 and CDR2 sequences are SGHKS and YYEKEE (reference sequence). The CDR3 loop spans 14 amino acids. The CDR3 is CASSTGVLNQPQHF. CDR3 sequence (DNA): TGTGCCAGCAGCACGGGGGTCCTTAATCAGCCCCAGCATTTT.

V is TRBV6-1 and J is TRBJ2-7; 9 nucleotides match TRBD1. CDR3 length: 16 amino acids. With V trimmed by 0 bases and J by 2 bases, 5 bases remained unmatched. Per the germline V gene, CDR1 is MNHNS and CDR2 is SASEGT. The CDR3 nucleotides are TGTGCCAGCAGTGAAGCATGGGACAGGGATACCTACGAGCAGTACTTC. It translates to CASSEAWDRDTYEQYF.

The chain combines TRBV28 with TRBJ2-1, with D possibly being TRBD2 (5 bases). Trimming removed 5 bases at V and 2 bases at J, with 13 bases between. Germline CDR1 and CDR2: MDHEN and SYDVKM. This CDR3 is 15 amino acids long. CDR3 sequence: CASSPERKPYNEQFF. The CDR3 region has the DNA TGTGCCAGCAGTCCCGAGCGGAAGCCCTACAATGAGCAGTTCTTC.

This chain joins TRBV5-8 and TRBJ1-3, with 7 bases matching TRBD1. The germline V gene encodes CDR1 SGHTS and CDR2 YDEGEE. This CDR3 region has 14 residues. The junction had 6 bases not matched to a gene; V was cut back by 9 bases and J by 0 bases. The CDR3 coding sequence is TGTGCCACCCGGACAGGCCTCTCTGGAAACACCATATATTTT. Translated: CATRTGLSGNTIYF.

The rearrangement uses TRBV9 and TRBJ1-3, with TRBD1 as a possible D gene (6 bases). The CDR3 is 17 amino acids. The germline V gene has CDR1 SGDLS and CDR2 YYNGEE. Trimming stripped 0 bases from V and 2 bases from J, with 15 bases between. CDR3 protein: CASSVEGQGLAGNTIYF. CDR3 DNA: TGTGCCAGCAGCGTAGAAGGGCAGGGGCTGGCTGGAAACACCATATATTTT.

This chain uses TRBV6-4 with TRBJ1-1; tentatively, D is TRBD1 (5 bases). The length of the CDR3 is 13 residues. Germline CDR1 and CDR2: MRHNA and SNTAGT. Trimming shortened V by 4 bases and J by 3 bases, and 9 bases separated the two germline ends. CDR3 sequence (DNA): TGTGCCAGCAGTGCAGGGTTTGACACTGAAGCTTTCTTT. Its protein is CASSAGFDTEAFF.

This sequence joins TRBV7-2 and TRBJ1-3, with D possibly matching TRBD1 (6 bases). The CDR3 covers 13 residues. V was pared by 5 bases and J by 4 bases, with 9 bases between. Germline V gene sequence: CDR1 SGHTA, CDR2 FQGNSA. The CDR3 DNA reads as TGTGCCAGCAGCCCGACAGGAGGAAACACCATATATTTT. It codes for CASSPTGGNTIYF.

This sequence joins TRBV19 and TRBJ2-2; TRBD2 matches at 13 bases. The CDR3 consists of 18 residues. The germline V gene encodes CDR1 LNHDA and CDR2 SQIVND (reference sequence). Trimming took 3 bases from V and 4 from J; bases not matched to a gene: 8. The CDR3 region has the DNA TGTGCCAGTAGTATTACTAGCGGGGGGGCCTCGGGCACCGGGGAGCTGTTTTTT. This encodes CASSITSGGASGTGELFF.

The CDR3 DNA is TGTGCCAGCAGTGAGCGGATTAGCGGGGGGCTGGGCCACGAGCAGTACTTC. This translates into CASSERISGGLGHEQYF. The chain joins TRBV6-1 to TRBJ2-7; 10 bases fit TRBD2. Germline V gene lookup returns CDR1 MNHNS and CDR2 SASEGT. This CDR3 is built from 17 residues. After removal of 3 bases from V and 5 bases from J, the junction contained 13 bases not matched to a gene.

The rearrangement links TRBV23-1 to TRBJ2-5, with TRBD2 matching 9 bases. Gene TRBJ2-7 matches the end of the DNA better, so the J call may be wrong. TRBV23-1 is annotated as an ORF whose role is uncertain. The CDR3 extends over 15 amino acids. The DNA of the CDR3 is TGCGCCAGCAGTCGCCTAGCGGGACCCCCTTACGAGCAGTACTTC. Amino acid sequence: CASSRLAGPPYEQYF.

V is TRBV27 and J is TRBJ1-1; TRBD1 aligns across 8 bases. J was trimmed by 0 bases and V by 6 bases; bases with no gene match: 3. CDR1 and CDR2 (germline): MNHEY, SMNVEV (reference sequence). The CDR3 totals 14 residues. The DNA of the CDR3 is TGTGCCAGCAGCTGGGGACAGGTGAACACTGAAGCTTTCTTT. This encodes CASSWGQVNTEAFF.

The genes are TRBV15 and TRBJ2-1; TRBD2 aligns across 7 bases. Per germline, CDR1 LNHNV and CDR2 YYDKDF (reference sequence). The CDR3 loop spans 15 amino acids. The J segment lost 6 bases and the V segment lost 5 bases, leaving 10 bases of the junction unmatched. The CDR3 is CATSRRAGGGNEQFF. The CDR3 DNA sequence: TGTGCCACCAGCCGACGAGCGGGCGGGGGCAATGAGCAGTTCTTC.

The V gene is TRBV7-3, the J gene TRBJ2-1; D is uncertain. The CDR3 sequence is 16 residues long. CDR1 and CDR2 from the germline V gene are SGHTA and FQGTGA. V gave up 1 base and J gave up 6 bases, with 16 bases separating them. CDR3 coding DNA: TGTGCCAGCAGCTTAAGGGCCGGCCCCCCCGCCAATGAGCAGTTCTTC. Encoded protein: CASSLRAGPPANEQFF.

This chain links TRBV27 with TRBJ2-1; 9 bases fit TRBD2. CDR1 and CDR2 (germline): MNHEY, SMNVEV (reference sequence). The CDR3 covers 15 residues. The trim removed 7 bases at V and 2 bases at J, leaving 6 bases unmatched. The CDR3 here is CASKSSGSPYNEQFF. Here the CDR3 DNA reads TGTGCCAGCAAGAGTAGCGGGAGCCCCTACAATGAGCAGTTCTTC.

V usage is TRBV28 and J usage is TRBJ1-3, with a weak D call TRBD1 (6 bases). The germline CDR1 and CDR2 sequences are MDHEN and SYDVKM. This CDR3 has 16 amino acids. Trimming stripped 6 bases from V and 0 bases from J, with 15 bases between. For the CDR3, the DNA is TGTGCCAGCAGCCCCGGGGGGCTCCGCTCTGGAAACACCATATATTTT. Translating it yields CASSPGGLRSGNTIYF.

V usage is TRBV19 and J usage is TRBJ2-4; D possibly corresponds to TRBD2 (6 bases). The CDR3 contains 14 residues. Trimming shortened V by 5 bases and J by 0 bases, and 8 bases separated the two germline ends. From germline, CDR1 is LNHDA and CDR2 SQIVND (reference sequence). CDR3 protein: CASSAGLAKNIQYF. In nucleotides, the CDR3 is TGTGCCAGTAGTGCGGGACTAGCCAAAAACATTCAGTACTTC.

This clone was detected a few times. The chain links TRBV27 to TRBJ1-2, with TRBD1 matching over 7 bases. The CDR3 totals 15 residues. With V trimmed by 3 bases and J by 2 bases, 6 bases remained unmatched. The V gene's germline CDR1 is MNHEY and CDR2 SMNVEV (reference sequence). This CDR3 is CASSFLDRKNYGYTF. CDR3 bases: TGTGCCAGCAGTTTTCTGGACAGGAAGAACTATGGCTACACCTTC.

This clone was counted a few times. This CDR3 reads CASSYKQGAGGYTF. For the CDR3, the DNA is TGTGCCAGCAGTTATAAACAGGGGGCCGGGGGCTACACCTTC. The genes are TRBV7-8 and TRBJ1-2, with 9 bases aligning to TRBD1. The germline V gene encodes CDR1 SGHVS and CDR2 FQNEAQ. The CDR3 totals 14 residues. V shed 6 bases, J shed 8 bases, and the junction held 10 bases outside the gene matches.

The chain has TRBV7-3 and TRBJ1-6, with unresolved D. The V gene's germline CDR1 is SGHTA and CDR2 FQGTGA. V was clipped by 1 base and J by 13 bases, with 11 bases between them. This CDR3 contains 13 residues. CDR3 loop: CASSLRRGAPLHF. DNA for the CDR3: TGTGCCAGCAGCTTAAGGAGAGGAGCCCCCCTCCACTTT. Filled out from reference TRBV7-3 and TRBJ1-6, the complete variable domain reads GAGVSQTPSNKVTEKGKYVELRCDPISGHTALYWYRQSLGQGPEFLIYFQGTGAADDSGLPNDRFFAVRPEGSVSTLKIQRTERGDSAVYLCASSLRRGAPLHFGNGTRLTVT.

This clone came up once. This chain joins TRBV6-6 and TRBJ2-3, with D maybe TRBD1 (5 bases). CDR3 length: 15 amino acids. V lost 0 bases to trimming and J lost 5 bases, with 12 bases between them. Per the germline V gene, CDR1 is MNHNY and CDR2 is SVGAGI (reference sequence). The CDR3 bases are TGTGCCAGCAGTTACTCGCCCAGGGTGATAGATACGCAGTATTTT. Translating it yields CASSYSPRVIDTQYF.

The rearrangement joins TRBV7-2 to TRBJ1-1; no clear D. Per the germline V gene, CDR1 is SGHTA and CDR2 is FQGNSA. The V gene lost 4 bases and the J gene lost 4 bases, with 16 bases spanning the gap. The CDR3 spans 15 residues. CDR3 sequence: CASSSVTGVGTEAFF. Here the CDR3 DNA reads TGTGCCAGCAGCTCGGTTACGGGAGTGGGCACTGAAGCTTTCTTT.

This clone was seen more than once but under ten times. The V call is TRBV20-1, the J call TRBJ1-2; TRBD1 aligns across 9 bases. The CDR3 extends over 11 amino acids. V trimming: 6 bases; J trimming: 7 bases; junction bases outside the gene matches: 3. Per the germline V gene, CDR1 is DFQATT and CDR2 is SNEGSKA (reference sequence). CDR3 coding DNA: TGCAGTGCCCAGGACAGGGGTGGCTACACCTTC. This translates into CSAQDRGGYTF.

This rearrangement joins TRBV4-1 to TRBJ2-7, with 9 bases fitting TRBD2. The V and J ends lost 1 base and 7 bases, in that order; junction bases with no gene match: 23. Germline V gene data show CDR1 as MGHRA and CDR2 as YSYEKL. CDR3 length: 20 amino acids. In DNA form, the CDR3 reads TGCGCCAGCAGCCAAGTATCGGGGGCGGCGGGGGGGCTCCTGATGCGGGAGCAGTACTTC. Residues: CASSQVSGAAGGLLMREQYF.